These T cell receptor beta chains were read from a single sample in a study of cytomegalovirus exposure and HLA in healthy donors. Repertoires were generated with immunoSEQ multiplex PCR, while TCRdb's copy carries only in-frame clones and drops some. Its table records 100,000 to 150,000 clones. Material: PBMCs. These receptors were taken from a man between 18 and 29 years old in good health and CMV-seronegative. CDR3s include the opening cysteine and the closing phenylalanine or tryptophan. A D gene is named only where the DNA matches it firmly.

TRBJ2-3 | TRBD1 | TRBV28 | TGTGCCAGCAGTCTGGGACAGGGGGCGGAAGATACGCAGTATTTT | CASSLGQGAEDTQYF
TRBJ1-5 | TRBD1 | TRBV19 | TGTGCCAGTACCTCCCAGGGGGCTGGTCAGCCCCAGCATTTT | CASTSQGAGQPQHF
TRBJ2-3 | TRBD2 | TRBV11-2 | TGTGCCAGCAGCTTCTCCGGGACTAGCAGCCCTATCACAGATACGCAGTATTTT | CASSFSGTSSPITDTQYF
TRBJ2-7 | NA | TRBV5-1 | TGCGCCAGCACCGAGCTCCCCATGGGGCGAGAGCAGTACTTC | CASTELPMGREQYF
TRBJ1-1 | NA | TRBV6-1 | TGTGCCAGCAGTTTGAAGGGGCGGATCACTGAAGCTTTCTTT | CASSLKGRITEAFF
TRBJ2-7 | NA | TRBV5-4 | TGTGCCAGCAGCTTGACAGGCGTACCCTCCTACGAGCAGTACTTC | CASSLTGVPSYEQYF
TRBJ2-3 | NA | TRBV9 | TGTGCCAGCAGCCTCACTAGCATGGAGCAGTATTTT | CASSLTSMEQYF
TRBJ2-1 | TRBD2 | TRBV5-1 | TGCGCCAGCAGCTTCTATCCCCTAGCGGGAGTCGATGAGCAGTTCTTC | CASSFYPLAGVDEQFF
TRBJ2-1 | NA | TRBV7-9 | TGTGCCAGCAGCCCCATTTCGGCGAGGGAGCAGTTCTTC | CASSPISAREQFF
TRBJ1-2 | NA | TRBV5-6 | TGTGCCAGCAGCTTGGCCAGGGGAGCTAACTATGGCTACACCTTC | CASSLARGANYGYTF
TRBJ2-7 | TRBD2 | TRBV5-6 | TGTGCCAGCAGCTTGAGGTTCGGGGGAGGGTACGAGCAGTACTTC | CASSLRFGGGYEQYF
TRBJ2-1 | TRBD2 | TRBV29-1 | TGCAGCGTTTGGACTAGCGGGAGGTCCTACAATGAGCAGTTCTTC | CSVWTSGRSYNEQFF
TRBJ1-5 | TRBD1 | TRBV27 | TGTGCCAGCAGTCGACAGGGGATCCATCAGCCCCAGCATTTT | CASSRQGIHQPQHF
TRBJ2-1 | NA | TRBV5-1 | TGCGCCAGCAGCTTCGGCGGGGCGGGCAATGAGCAGTTCTTC | CASSFGGAGNEQFF
TRBJ1-2 | TRBD1 | TRBV7-2 | TGTGCCAGCAGCTTATTTACAGGGGGCAACTATGGCTACACCTTC | CASSLFTGGNYGYTF
TRBJ1-1 | TRBD1 | TRBV27 | TGTGCCAGCAGTTCAGGGGGCCCGAACACTGAAGCTTTCTTT | CASSSGGPNTEAFF
TRBJ2-2 | NA | TRBV21-1 | TGTGCCAGCAGCAAGGACAGGGGGTCCACCAGGGAGCTGTTTTTT | CASSKDRGSTRELFF
TRBJ1-2 | NA | TRBV7-9 | TGTGCCAGCAGCCCCCAAGGGGTCAACTATGGCTACACCTTC | CASSPQGVNYGYTF
TRBJ1-1 | NA | TRBV18 | TGTGCCAGCTCACCACGAGGCAGGGGTGGCACTGAAGCTTTCTTT | CASSPRGRGGTEAFF
TRBJ1-1 | TRBD1 | TRBV13 | TGTGCCAGCAGCCCCAACAGGGGGCCGGGGACTGAAGCTTTCTTT | CASSPNRGPGTEAFF
TRBJ1-4 | TRBD1 | TRBV4-1 | TGCGCCAGCAGCCAAGAGGGACAGGGGAGTGAAAAACTGTTTTTT | CASSQEGQGSEKLFF
TRBJ2-7 | TRBD2 | TRBV29-1 | TGCAGCGTTGAATCTAGCGGGGGGCGGTACGAGCAGTACTTC | CSVESSGGRYEQYF
TRBJ2-3 | NA | TRBV9 | TGTGCCAGCAGCGTAGGGGGTAGCGGAAGCACAGATACGCAGTATTTT | CASSVGGSGSTDTQYF
TRBJ1-6 | NA | TRBV30 | TGTGCCTTGGGGCGGGGGCGGAATTCACCCCTCCACTTT | CALGRGRNSPLHF
TRBJ2-5 | TRBD1 | TRBV10-3 | TGTGCCATCAGTGTGAGGACCGGGACAGAAGAGACCCAGTACTTC | CAISVRTGTEETQYF
TRBJ2-1 | TRBD1 | TRBV25-1 | TGTGCCAGCAGTGATCCGGACAGGGCACGCTACAATGAGCAGTTCTTC | CASSDPDRARYNEQFF
TRBJ2-2 | NA | TRBV27 | TGTGCCAGCAGTTACCGGGGGACCGGGGAGCTGTTTTTT | CASSYRGTGELFF
TRBJ2-1 | NA | TRBV25-1 | TGTGCCAGCAGTGAATCGGGGAGCAATGAGCAGTTCTTC | CASSESGSNEQFF
TRBJ2-7 | TRBD2 | TRBV6-5 | TGTGCCAGCAGTTACTCAAGCGGGAGTTTCCACGAGCAGTACTTC | CASSYSSGSFHEQYF
TRBJ1-3 | TRBD1 | TRBV7-2 | TGTGCCAGCAGCTTGGACAGGGGGTCTGGAAACACCATATATTTT | CASSLDRGSGNTIYF
TRBJ2-7 | TRBD2 | TRBV5-1 | TGCGCCAGCAGGGGGGCTAGCGGGAGTCAGGAGCAGTACTTC | CASRGASGSQEQYF
TRBJ1-1 | TRBD1 | TRBV30 | TGTGCCTGGAGAGCCGGGACAGGAACACTTGAAGCTTTCTTT | CAWRAGTGTLEAFF
TRBJ2-1 | TRBD2 | TRBV7-9 | TGTGCCAGCAGCTTATCGGTGGGAGGGCCAACCTACAATGAGCAGTTCTTC | CASSLSVGGPTYNEQFF
TRBJ2-4 | TRBD1 | TRBV19 | TGTGCCAGTAGTCTCGGGACAGGGAAGGGTTGGGGCAAAAACATTCAGTACTTC | CASSLGTGKGWGKNIQYF
TRBJ2-3 | NA | TRBV5-1 | TGCGCCAGCAGGGCAGGGGACCCAGATACGCAGTATTTT | CASRAGDPDTQYF
TRBJ1-2 | TRBD1 | TRBV13 | TGTGCCAGCAGCTTACGGGCCCGGGACAGGGTTTTCGGTGGCTACACCTTC | CASSLRARDRVFGGYTF
TRBJ1-4 | NA | TRBV5-1 | TGCGCCAGCAGCCCCGCAGGGATGGATGAAAAACTGTTTTTT | CASSPAGMDEKLFF
TRBJ2-7 | NA | TRBV5-5 | TGTGCCAGCAGCTTGGGGGGGCGGGAGCAGTACTTC | CASSLGGREQYF
TRBJ1-1 | NA | TRBV18 | TGTGCCAGCTCACCAGGCAGGGGCACTGAAGCTTTCTTT | CASSPGRGTEAFF
TRBJ2-1 | NA | TRBV20-1 | TGCAGTGCTAGTAGGGGGGGTGAGCAGTTCTTC | CSASRGGEQFF
TRBJ1-3 | NA | TRBV7-6 | TGTGCCAGCAGTCAAAGGGAACAGGGCTCTGGAAACACCATATATTTT | CASSQREQGSGNTIYF
TRBJ2-5 | TRBD2 | TRBV7-8 | TGTGCCAGCAGCTTGAGGACGGGGGGGCCGGGAGAGACCCAGTACTTC | CASSLRTGGPGETQYF
TRBJ2-5 | TRBD1 | TRBV7-9 | TGTGCCAGCAGCCCCCGGGGGACAGGGGGGACGTTCCAAGAGACCCAGTACTTC | CASSPRGTGGTFQETQYF
TRBJ2-5 | TRBD1 | TRBV13 | TGTGCCAGCAGCGAGACCGGGACAGGGGGCCGGGAGACCCAGTACTTC | CASSETGTGGRETQYF
TRBJ1-2 | TRBD1 | TRBV7-2 | TGTGCCAGCAGCAACAGACAGGGCCGTCAAGGCTACACCTTC | CASSNRQGRQGYTF
TRBJ2-5 | TRBD1 | TRBV18 | TGTGCCAGCTCACCGAACAGGGGGCGAGAGACCCAGTACTTC | CASSPNRGRETQYF
TRBJ2-7 | NA | TRBV30 | TGTGCCTGGAGTCCCCGGACAGATTCCTACGAGCAGTACTTC | CAWSPRTDSYEQYF
TRBJ2-3 | TRBD2 | TRBV5-1 | TGCGCCAGCAGCTTGAGTAGCGGGAGGGTTGGAGATACGCAGTATTTT | CASSLSSGRVGDTQYF